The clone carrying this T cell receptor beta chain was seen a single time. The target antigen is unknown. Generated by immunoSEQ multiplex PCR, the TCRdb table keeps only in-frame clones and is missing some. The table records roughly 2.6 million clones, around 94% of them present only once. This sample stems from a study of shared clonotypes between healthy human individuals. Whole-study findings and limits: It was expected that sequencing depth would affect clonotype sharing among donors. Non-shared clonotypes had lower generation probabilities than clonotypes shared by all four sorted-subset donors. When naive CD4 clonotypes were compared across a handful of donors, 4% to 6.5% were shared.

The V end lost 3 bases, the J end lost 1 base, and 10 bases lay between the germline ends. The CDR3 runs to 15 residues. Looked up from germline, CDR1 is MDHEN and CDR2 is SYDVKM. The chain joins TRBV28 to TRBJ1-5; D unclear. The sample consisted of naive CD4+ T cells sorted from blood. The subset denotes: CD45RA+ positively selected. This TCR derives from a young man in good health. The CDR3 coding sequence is TGTGCCAGCAGTTTGGCCGGGAAGAGCAATCAGCCCCAGCATTTT. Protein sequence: CASSLAGKSNQPQHF.